Each of the 17 T cell receptor beta chains below was sequenced from the same sample in a study of T cells in Graves' hyperthyroidism and ophthalmopathy. RNA transcripts gave rise to amplified TCR beta CDR3 regions. HTBI primers drove first-round RT-PCR of the TCR CDR3. MiXCR, run by TCRdb on the multiplex PCR reads, gives a single entry per CDR3 protein. The sample records under 650,000 distinct CDR3 sequences, around 15% being singletons. The sequencing input was blood. Receptors were obtained from a woman between 25 and 40 years old with Graves' hyperthyroidism.

This clonotype turned up a few times. The chain has TRBV6-1 and TRBJ2-7; TRBD1 is a possible D gene (6 bases). The V end was cut by 2 bases, the J end by 2 bases, with 13 bases between. Germline values: CDR1 MNHNS, CDR2 SASEGT. CDR3 length: 15 amino acids. The CDR3 nucleotides read TGTGCCAGCAGTGAATTTCCAGCAGGGGCCTACGAGCAGTACTTC. It is translated as CASSEFPAGAYEQYF.

This clonotype came up many times. This sequence joins TRBV18 and TRBJ2-3; D gene uncertain. The CDR3 runs to 13 residues. In germline, CDR1 is KGHSH, CDR2 LQKENI. V shed 3 bases and J shed 4 bases, with 8 bases lying between them. DNA of the CDR3: TGTGCCAGCTCACCCCCTGCCGCAGATACGCAGTATTTT. The encoded protein is CASSPPAADTQYF.

In its sample, this clonotype was seen a few times. This rearrangement joins TRBV7-6 to TRBJ2-7; 9 bases are shared with TRBD1. In germline, CDR1 is SGHVS, CDR2 FNYEAQ. Losses at the gene ends were 4 bases for V and 6 bases for J; bases not matched to a gene: 13. This CDR3 comprises 16 residues. DNA of the CDR3: TGTGCCAGCAGCTCGCTCGGGGGACAGGGTGTCTCCGAGCAGTACTTC. It specifies CASSSLGGQGVSEQYF.

This clonotype has ten or more counts. This sequence joins TRBV20-1 and TRBJ2-7; 9 bases are a match to TRBD1. Looked up from germline, CDR1 is DFQATT and CDR2 is SNEGSKA (reference sequence). This CDR3 spans 14 amino acids. With V trimmed by 5 bases and J by 0 bases, 5 bases remained unmatched. The CDR3 DNA sequence: TGCAGTGCTTACCGGGACAGGGACTCCTACGAGCAGTACTTC. Translation gives CSAYRDRDSYEQYF.

This clonotype has a handful of counts. The chain carries TRBV5-1 and TRBJ2-2; weak D call: TRBD1 (6 bases). Trimming pared 3 bases from V and 5 bases from J, leaving 8 bases between. This CDR3 contains 13 residues. Germline V gives CDR1 SGHRS, CDR2 YFSETQ. Written as DNA, the CDR3 is TGCGCCAGCAGCTGGCAGGGGACCGGGGAGCTGTTTTTT. The encoded protein is CASSWQGTGELFF. Combining the CDR3 with reference TRBV5-1 and TRBJ2-2 gives the whole variable domain KAGVTQTPRYLIKTRGQQVTLSCSPISGHRSVSWYQQTPGQGLQFLFEYFSETQRNKGNFPGRFSGRQFSNSRSEMNVSTLELGDSALYLCASSWQGTGELFFGEGSRLTVL.

The genes are TRBV20-1 and TRBJ1-2, with D possibly matching TRBD1 (5 bases). V shed 1 base and J shed 8 bases, with 17 bases lying between them. The germline gives CDR1 DFQATT, CDR2 SNEGSKA (reference sequence). This CDR3 is 14 amino acids long. As DNA, the CDR3 is TGCAGTGCTAGAGTCCCCCTTGGGGGTGGAGGCTACACCTTC. This encodes CSARVPLGGGGYTF.

This clonotype was found many times. This chain connects TRBV28 to TRBJ2-1; TRBD2 might be the D (5 bases). Germline CDR1 is MDHEN and CDR2 is SYDVKM. The V end lost 2 bases, the J end lost 15 bases, and 11 bases lay between the germline ends. The CDR3 consists of 11 residues. Here the CDR3 reads CASSLEGSGFF. For the CDR3, the DNA is TGTGCCAGCAGTTTAGAAGGGAGCGGGTTCTTC.

The gene calls are TRBV6-1 and TRBJ1-1; a possible D gene is TRBD1 (6 bases). The CDR3 contains 13 residues. V was trimmed by 4 bases and J by 7 bases, leaving 13 bases between them. CDR1 MNHNS and CDR2 SASEGT come from the germline V gene. The CDR3 loop reads CASSGTGLFEAFF. CDR3 coding DNA: TGTGCCAGCAGTGGTACAGGGCTCTTTGAAGCTTTCTTT.

This clonotype was counted at least ten times. The chain combines TRBV7-2 with TRBJ1-6; the D gene is possibly TRBD1 (5 bases). Per the germline V gene, CDR1 is SGHTA and CDR2 is FQGNSA. This CDR3 spans 14 amino acids. Trimming took 3 bases from V and 8 from J, leaving 11 bases between them. The CDR3 spells CASSLGTGHSPLHF. DNA of the CDR3: TGTGCCAGCAGCTTGGGAACAGGACATTCACCCCTCCACTTT.

This rearrangement joins TRBV15 to TRBJ2-1; TRBD2 might be the D (6 bases). Trimming stripped 5 bases from V and 4 bases from J, with 15 bases between. CDR1 and CDR2 from the germline V gene are LNHNV and YYDKDF (reference sequence). The CDR3 is 15 amino acids. The CDR3 region is CATSSGRETYNEQFF. As DNA, the CDR3 is TGTGCCACCAGCTCCGGTCGGGAGACGTACAATGAGCAGTTCTTC.

This clonotype was recorded many times. The chain combines TRBV13 with TRBJ2-7; either TRBD1 or TRBD2 may fit D (6 bases each). Trimming shortened V by 5 bases and J by 2 bases, and 13 bases separated the two germline ends. Germline V gives CDR1 PRHDT, CDR2 FYEKMQ (reference sequence). This CDR3 has 14 amino acids. CDR3 nucleotide sequence: TGTGCCAGCAGCCCCGGAGGGGGACCCTACGAGCAGTACTTC. This codes for CASSPGGGPYEQYF.

This clonotype was seen many times. The rearrangement joins TRBV12-3 or TRBV12-4 to TRBJ1-1; D not certain. V was pared by 1 base and J by 5 bases, with 2 bases between. This CDR3 is 11 amino acids long. The CDR3 here is CASSLGTEAFF. The CDR3 DNA follows: TGTGCCAGCAGTTTAGGGACTGAAGCTTTCTTT.

A few counts support this clonotype. One end of the junction fails to match germline, which may point to a read error. The rearrangement links TRBV30 to TRBJ2-7; 9 positions match TRBD1. CDR1 is GTSNPN, CDR2 SVGIG, per germline (reference sequence). There are 12 residues in the CDR3. CDR3 DNA: TGCGCCTGGCAGGGACAGGGCTACGAGCAGTACTTC. It codes for CAWQGQGYEQYF. Full variable domain (remainder filled in from reference TRBV30 and TRBJ2-7): SQTIHQWPATLVQPVGSPLSLECTVEGTSNPNLYWYRQAAGRGLQLLFYSVGIGQISSEVPQNLSASRPQDRQFILSSKKLLLSDSGFYLCAWQGQGYEQYFGPGTRLTVT.

The table lists this clonotype with a few counts. The rearrangement links TRBV29-1 to TRBJ2-5; no firm D call. The germline V and J ends were trimmed by 8 bases and 1 base, with 14 bases remaining between them. Germline V gene data show CDR1 as SQVTM and CDR2 as ANQGSEA. The CDR3 sequence is 13 residues long. The CDR3 protein is CSWRIPGQETQYF. The CDR3 region has the DNA TGCAGCTGGAGAATCCCGGGCCAAGAGACCCAGTACTTC.

This sequence joins TRBV28 and TRBJ2-1, with TRBD2 matching over 9 bases. The CDR3 sequence is 21 residues long. V lost 4 bases, J lost 0 bases, and 19 bases stayed unmatched. Germline V lookup: CDR1 MDHEN, CDR2 SYDVKM. In nucleotides, the CDR3 is TGTGCCAGCAGTTACACCCTCCCGACATTAGCGGGAGAGAGCTCCTACAATGAGCAGTTCTTC. It translates to CASSYTLPTLAGESSYNEQFF.

This clonotype has ten or more counts. The chain carries TRBV7-2 and TRBJ1-1, with D perhaps TRBD1 (6 bases). The germline V gene encodes CDR1 SGHTA and CDR2 FQGNSA. This CDR3 has 15 residues. Trimming removed 6 bases at V and 0 bases at J, with 14 bases between. The CDR3 region is CASSLHRVLNTEAFF. CDR3 sequence (DNA): TGTGCCAGCAGTTTGCACAGGGTGTTGAACACTGAAGCTTTCTTT.

This clonotype came up many times. The chain combines TRBV6-5 with TRBJ1-1; D remains ambiguous. V was shortened by 0 bases and J by 6 bases, with 11 bases between the two germline ends. This CDR3 is 14 amino acids long. CDR1 and CDR2 (germline): MNHEY, SVGAGI. The CDR3 bases are TGTGCCAGCAGTTACTCGGGCCACCCAGCTGAAGCTTTCTTT. Protein product: CASSYSGHPAEAFF.